This paragraph reports one T cell receptor beta chain. The data belong to a study of blood T cell repertoires in COVID-19. Generated by immunoSEQ multiplex PCR, the TCRdb table keeps only in-frame clones and is missing some. The sample includes around 97,000 clones, approximately 84% of them seen just once. Sequencing was done on a sample of peripheral blood. This sequence was found in a man aged 65-85 years with acute or convalescent COVID-19.

CDR3 nucleotides: TGTGCCAGCAGCTCGGGACAGGGAAGCTCCTACGAGCAGTACTTC. Translated: CASSSGQGSSYEQYF. This chain links TRBV7-2 with TRBJ2-7; 9 positions agree with TRBD1. CDR3 length: 15 amino acids. CDR1 and CDR2 from the germline V gene are SGHTA and FQGNSA. Trimming took 4 bases from V and 0 from J; bases not matched to a gene: 4.